The entry below describes one T cell receptor (beta chain). Its antigen is not known. This sample is drawn from a study of cytomegalovirus exposure and HLA in healthy donors. Background on the study: HLA-typed donors were the source of 90 million or so unique TCRs, which an early data release held. Study findings and constraints: A likely sequencing artifact accounted for one observed cluster of highly shared sequence variants.

There are 17 residues in the CDR3. In the PCR, 60 Vbeta and 13 Jbeta primers were used. Repertoires were generated with immunoSEQ multiplex PCR, while TCRdb's copy carries only in-frame clones and drops some. The sample has 150,000 to 200,000 clones; 75% to 85% are singletons. The rearrangement joins TRBV1 to TRBJ1-4; the table's D call, TRBD1, was not checked against the DNA. TRBV1 is assigned pseudogene status. The source material was PBMCs. The receptor's source is a woman under 30 in good health and CMV-seropositive. The CDR3 loop is CTSSHKPGNQANEKLFF. The CDR3, as DNA: TGCACCAGCAGCCATAAGCCAGGGAACCAGGCTAATGAAAAACTGTTTTTT.